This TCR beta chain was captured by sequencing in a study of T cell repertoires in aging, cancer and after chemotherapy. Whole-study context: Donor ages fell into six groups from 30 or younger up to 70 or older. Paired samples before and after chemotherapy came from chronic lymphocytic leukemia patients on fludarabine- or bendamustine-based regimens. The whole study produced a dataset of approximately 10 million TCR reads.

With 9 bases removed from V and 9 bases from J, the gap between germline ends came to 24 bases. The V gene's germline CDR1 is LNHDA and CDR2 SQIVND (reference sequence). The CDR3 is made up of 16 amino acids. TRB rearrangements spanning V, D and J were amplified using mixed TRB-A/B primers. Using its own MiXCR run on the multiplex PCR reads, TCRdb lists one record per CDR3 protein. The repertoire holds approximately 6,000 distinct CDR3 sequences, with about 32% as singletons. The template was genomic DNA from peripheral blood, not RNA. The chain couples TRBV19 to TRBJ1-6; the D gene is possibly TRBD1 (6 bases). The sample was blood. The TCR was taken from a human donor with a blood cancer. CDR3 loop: CASENIAQGRSSPLHF. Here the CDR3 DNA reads TGTGCCAGCGAAAATATTGCACAGGGCAGGAGTTCACCCCTCCACTTT.